One sample yielded the 31 T cell receptor beta chains listed below, sequenced in a study of early T cells in non-severe SARS-CoV-2 infection. TCRdb ran MiXCR on the 5' RACE reads and lists one entry per CDR3 protein. The sample records 85,000 to 100,000 distinct CDR3 sequences, roughly 15% being singletons. Sequences were derived from whole blood, sampled at baseline. The receptors derive from an adult who was a healthcare worker with PCR-confirmed SARS-CoV-2 infection or an uninfected control (not recorded which).

This clonotype was seen a handful of times. The chain carries TRBV30 and TRBJ1-1; D call uncertain. The germline CDR1 and CDR2 sequences are GTSNPN and SVGIG (reference sequence). V lost 3 bases and J lost 2, with 19 bases in between. This CDR3 has 16 residues. CDR3: CAWSVVAERPNTEAFF. For the CDR3, the DNA is TGTGCCTGGAGCGTGGTGGCCGAGCGCCCCAACACTGAAGCTTTCTTT.

There are many counts of this clonotype. CDR3 sequence (DNA): TGTGCCAGCAGTTCAATAAAGAGCGGGACTAGCGCCTCCCAACCGTACTTC. Translating gives CASSSIKSGTSASQPYF. The genes are TRBV6-6 and TRBJ2-7; 10 bases agree with TRBD2. The CDR3 contains 17 residues. Germline lookup yields CDR1 MNHNY and CDR2 SVGAGI (reference sequence). The V gene end was trimmed by 4 bases and the J gene end by 12 bases; junction bases not matched to a gene: 21.

The chain is built from TRBV20-1 and TRBJ2-5; 9 bases agree with TRBD2. This CDR3 contains 13 residues. Germline V gene data show CDR1 as DFQATT and CDR2 as SNEGSKA (reference sequence). Losses at the gene ends were 4 bases for V and 6 bases for J; bases not matched to a gene: 6. The CDR3 sequence is CSAITSGQKTQYF. CDR3 DNA sequence: TGCAGTGCTATCACTAGCGGGCAGAAGACCCAGTACTTC.

This rearrangement joins TRBV9 to TRBJ2-1; D not resolved. The CDR3 totals 15 residues. Trimming pared 2 bases from V and 0 bases from J, leaving 9 bases between. The V gene's germline CDR1 is SGDLS and CDR2 YYNGEE. The CDR3 DNA follows: TGTGCCAGCAGCGTGACATCGAGCTCCTACAATGAGCAGTTCTTC. This sequence encodes CASSVTSSSYNEQFF.

This clonotype was recorded a few times. The chain carries TRBV30 and TRBJ2-7; tentative D call: TRBD1 (6 bases). Germline CDR1 reads GTSNPN; CDR2 reads SVGIG (reference sequence). This CDR3 region has 12 residues. V gave up 5 bases and J gave up 3 bases, with 11 bases separating them. Here the CDR3 reads CAWLGQNYEQYF. In DNA, the CDR3 is TGTGCCTGGCTCGGACAGAACTACGAGCAGTACTTC. The entire variable domain, with the rest obtained from reference TRBV30 and TRBJ2-7, is as follows: SQTIHQWPATLVQPVGSPLSLECTVEGTSNPNLYWYRQAAGRGLQLLFYSVGIGQISSEVPQNLSASRPQDRQFILSSKKLLLSDSGFYLCAWLGQNYEQYFGPGTRLTVT.

This rearrangement joins TRBV11-2 to TRBJ2-2, with D maybe TRBD1 (6 bases). This CDR3 contains 16 residues. Germline CDR1 SGHAT, CDR2 FQNNGV. The ends were cut back, 0 bases at V and 1 base at J, with 9 bases in the middle. The CDR3 DNA reads TGTGCCAGCAGCTTAGATTGGGGGCGGAACACCGGGGAGCTGTTTTTT. Its protein is CASSLDWGRNTGELFF.

This clonotype was seen ten or more times. V gene TRBV7-9 combines with J gene TRBJ2-1; the D is unclear. CDR1 is SEHNR, CDR2 FQNEAQ, per germline (reference sequence). The CDR3 has 14 residues. V gave up 3 bases and J gave up 7 bases, with 13 bases separating them. CDR3 protein: CASSFSAALNEQFF. For the CDR3, the DNA is TGTGCCAGCAGCTTTAGTGCAGCTCTTAATGAGCAGTTCTTC. The full variable domain, with the rest looked up from reference TRBV7-9 and TRBJ2-1, is DTGVSQNPRHKITKRGQNVTFRCDPISEHNRLYWYRQTLGQGPEFLTYFQNEAQLEKSRLLSDRFSAERPKGSFSTLEIQRTEQGDSAMYLCASSFSAALNEQFFGPGTRLTVL.

This clonotype was found many times. V is TRBV4-1 and J is TRBJ1-4; D not resolved. The V gene's germline CDR1 is MGHRA and CDR2 YSYEKL. The CDR3 is made up of 17 amino acids. V was pared by 1 base and J by 5 bases, with 17 bases between. As DNA, the CDR3 is TGCGCCAGCAGCCAAGCGGGGAACCACATATCCAATGAAAAACTGTTTTTT. It translates to CASSQAGNHISNEKLFF.

Many counts were recorded for this clonotype. V usage is TRBV11-2 and J usage is TRBJ1-3, with 9 nucleotides matching TRBD1. Germline V gene lookup returns CDR1 SGHAT and CDR2 FQNNGV. Trimming at V came to 5 bases and at J to 5 bases, leaving 10 bases not matched to a gene. There are 16 residues in the CDR3. The CDR3 DNA reads TGTGCCAGCAGCCCCCCGGGACAGGGATACAGAAACACCATATATTTT. It encodes CASSPPGQGYRNTIYF.

This chain uses TRBV21-1 with TRBJ2-4; the table names TRBD1, a call not compared with the DNA. TRBV21-1 is described as a pseudogene. The CDR3 extends over 18 amino acids. CDR3 in amino acids: CASSPTRGKVDGENIQYF. CDR3 in DNA: TGTGCCAGCAGCCCGACAAGGGGTAAAGTGGATGGTGAAAACATTCAGTACTTC.

The chain recombines TRBV6-6 with TRBJ2-3; the match to TRBD2 covers 9 bases. V lost 6 bases, J lost 1 base, and 2 bases stayed unmatched. The CDR3 is 14 amino acids. The V gene's germline CDR1 is MNHNY and CDR2 SVGAGI (reference sequence). The CDR3, as DNA: TGTGCCAGCAGACAGCGGGAGGGCACAGATACGCAGTATTTT. Its protein product is CASRQREGTDTQYF.

The chain links TRBV12-3 or TRBV12-4 to TRBJ2-5; TRBD2 aligns across 7 bases. The CDR3 totals 15 residues. V gave up 8 bases and J gave up 3 bases; unmatched junction bases: 12. The CDR3 sequence is CASDTSSGQKETQYF. CDR3 DNA: TGTGCCAGCGACACCTCTAGCGGCCAAAAAGAGACCCAGTACTTC.

J is TRBJ2-6 and V is TRBV24-1; no reliable D call. This CDR3 has 13 amino acids. The V gene lost 1 base and the J gene lost 13 bases, with 10 bases spanning the gap. The germline V gene has CDR1 KGHDR and CDR2 SFDVKD. As DNA, the CDR3 is TGTGCCACCAGTGATTTTGGTTCGTTTGTCCTGACTTTC. This encodes CATSDFGSFVLTF.

The chain uses TRBV11-3 and TRBJ1-1; D is ambiguous. V was shortened by 4 bases and J by 4 bases, with 7 bases between the two germline ends. There are 12 residues in the CDR3. In germline, CDR1 is SGHNT, CDR2 YENEEA. The CDR3 nucleotides are TGTGCCAGCAGCTGGGGTTCCACTGAAGCTTTCTTT. It is translated as CASSWGSTEAFF.

This clonotype has a handful of counts. The V and J genes are TRBV10-3 and TRBJ1-2; the match to TRBD1 covers 7 bases. CDR3 size: 14 residues. The J segment lost 5 bases and the V segment lost 7 bases, leaving 10 bases of the junction unmatched. CDR1 is ENHRY and CDR2 is SYGVKD in the germline V gene. CDR3 in amino acids: CAIKGDRHKYGYTF. As DNA, the CDR3 is TGTGCCATCAAAGGGGACAGACACAAGTATGGCTACACCTTC.

The sample holds a few counts of this clonotype. This rearrangement joins TRBV14 to TRBJ1-1; 9 positions agree with TRBD1. The J segment lost 8 bases and the V segment lost 0 bases, leaving 7 bases of the junction unmatched. Per the germline V gene, CDR1 is SGHDN and CDR2 is FVKESK. The CDR3 is 15 amino acids. The CDR3 region has the DNA TGTGCCAGCAGCCAAGAAACAGGGGGCGTTCTCGAAGCTTTCTTT. Residues: CASSQETGGVLEAFF.

This clonotype was seen more than once but under ten times. The chain carries TRBV6-6 and TRBJ2-5; D possibly corresponds to TRBD2 (5 bases). V lost 4 bases to trimming and J lost 1 base, with 7 bases between them. Germline V gene data show CDR1 as MNHNY and CDR2 as SVGAGI (reference sequence). CDR3 size: 13 residues. CDR3 sequence (DNA): TGTGCCAGCAGTTCGAGGGTCCAAGAGACCCAGTACTTC. This encodes CASSSRVQETQYF.

This chain joins TRBV9 and TRBJ2-1, with 11 nucleotides matching TRBD2. Trimming removed 3 bases from V and 3 bases from J; junction bases left unmatched: 2. Germline V gene sequence: CDR1 SGDLS, CDR2 YYNGEE. The CDR3 has 15 residues. The CDR3 spells CASSAGTSGYNEQFF. In nucleotides, the CDR3 is TGTGCCAGCAGCGCCGGGACTAGCGGCTACAATGAGCAGTTCTTC.

This clonotype was counted many times. V and J are TRBV5-5 and TRBJ2-7, with D tentatively TRBD1 (5 bases). V lost 0 bases and J 3 bases, leaving 16 bases between the germline ends. The CDR3 has 16 amino acids. Germline CDR1 reads SGHKS; CDR2 reads YYEKEE (reference sequence). The chain's CDR3 is CASSLGVSGWIYEQYF. CDR3 coding DNA: TGTGCCAGCAGCTTGGGCGTCTCAGGGTGGATCTACGAGCAGTACTTC. The complete variable domain, with remaining parts taken from reference TRBV5-5 and TRBJ2-7, reads DAGVTQSPTHLIKTRGQQVTLRCSPISGHKSVSWYQQVLGQGPQFIFQYYEKEERGRGNFPDRFSARQFPNYSSELNVNALLLGDSALYLCASSLGVSGWIYEQYFGPGTRLTVT.

The V and J genes are TRBV5-1 and TRBJ1-2; D is ambiguous. The length of the CDR3 is 14 residues. Trimming shortened V by 0 bases and J by 2 bases, and 8 bases separated the two germline ends. The V gene's germline CDR1 is SGHRS and CDR2 YFSETQ. The CDR3 DNA reads as TGCGCCAGCAGCTTGGGTCCAGCGAACTATGGCTACACCTTC. The encoded protein is CASSLGPANYGYTF.

This clonotype has just a few counts. CDR3 protein: CSAPTGMRSDTQYF. DNA for the CDR3: TGCAGTGCACCGACAGGGATGCGGTCAGATACGCAGTATTTT. The chain uses TRBV20-1 and TRBJ2-3; 7 positions match TRBD1. The CDR3 totals 14 residues. Trimming cost V 6 bases and J 4 bases; bases outside gene matches: 10. Germline V lookup: CDR1 DFQATT, CDR2 SNEGSKA (reference sequence).

This chain joins TRBV11-2 and TRBJ1-1, with D possibly TRBD1 on 5 matching bases. Trimming left V 3 bases short and J 8 bases short, with 16 bases between. The CDR3 length is 14 residues. The germline V gene has CDR1 SGHAT and CDR2 FQNNGV. Here the CDR3 DNA reads TGTGCCAGCAGCTTGGCGACGGGGGGGACGGAAGCTTTCTTT. It specifies CASSLATGGTEAFF.

This sequence joins TRBV6-5 and TRBJ2-3; D might be TRBD2 (6 bases). From germline, CDR1 is MNHEY and CDR2 SVGAGI. Trimming left V 5 bases short and J 2 bases short, with 11 bases between. The CDR3 contains 14 residues. The DNA of the CDR3 is TGTGCCAGCAGTCGTAGGGAGGCCACAGATACGCAGTATTTT. Translated, it gives CASSRREATDTQYF.

This clonotype turned up a few times. This rearrangement joins TRBV20-1 to TRBJ2-1, with TRBD1 matching over 7 bases. V shed 5 bases and J 7 bases; nucleotides not matched to a gene: 8. The germline CDR1 and CDR2 sequences are DFQATT and SNEGSKA (reference sequence). The CDR3 covers 13 residues. The CDR3 DNA reads TGCAGTGCTTCCCGACAGGGTAGTAATGAGCAGTTCTTC. Translation: CSASRQGSNEQFF.

This clonotype was seen many times. The chain is built from TRBV11-2 and TRBJ2-2, with D possibly matching TRBD2 (6 bases). The V and J ends lost 3 bases and 6 bases respectively, with 8 bases between them. Germline V CDR1 and CDR2: SGHAT, FQNNGV. The CDR3 contains 13 residues. The chain's CDR3 is CASSFREPGELFF. The CDR3 DNA sequence: TGTGCCAGCAGCTTCCGGGAGCCCGGGGAGCTGTTTTTT.

This clonotype was counted ten times or more. The chain recombines TRBV20-1 with TRBJ2-1; D gene uncertain. The CDR3 totals 11 residues. V dropped 3 bases and J dropped 9 bases, with 9 bases sitting between them. The germline gives CDR1 DFQATT, CDR2 SNEGSKA (reference sequence). CDR3 amino acids: CSASGQSEQFF. The CDR3 region has the DNA TGCAGTGCTAGCGGGCAGAGTGAGCAGTTCTTC.

This clonotype was seen a few times. The chain is built from TRBV28 and TRBJ2-3; tentative D call: TRBD2 (7 bases). This CDR3 comprises 14 residues. The germline V gene has CDR1 MDHEN and CDR2 SYDVKM. V dropped 6 bases and J dropped 1 base, with 11 bases sitting between them. CDR3 nucleotide sequence: TGTGCCAGCAGCAAGGGGGGGGGCACAGATACGCAGTATTTT. Residues: CASSKGGGTDTQYF.

In its sample, this clonotype was seen many times. The chain combines TRBV3-1 with TRBJ2-1; 12 bases are a match to TRBD2. The V and J ends lost 3 bases and 7 bases, in that order; junction bases with no gene match: 7. The CDR3 totals 16 residues. The germline V gene has CDR1 LGHDT and CDR2 YNNKEL (reference sequence). The chain's CDR3 is CASSHSTSGRVNEQFF. The CDR3 region has the DNA TGTGCCAGCAGCCATTCGACTAGCGGGAGAGTGAATGAGCAGTTCTTC.

This clonotype has a handful of counts. V is TRBV9 and J is TRBJ2-1, with 9 bases fitting TRBD2. The CDR3 length is 15 residues. The V gene's germline CDR1 is SGDLS and CDR2 YYNGEE. V lost 0 bases, J lost 7 bases, and 5 bases stayed unmatched. The CDR3 bases are TGTGCCAGCAGCGTAGAAGCGGGAGGTCGGAATGAGCAGTTCTTC. It encodes CASSVEAGGRNEQFF. The full variable domain, rest sourced from reference TRBV9 and TRBJ2-1, is DSGVTQTPKHLITATGQRVTLRCSPRSGDLSVYWYQQSLDQGLQFLIQYYNGEERAKGNILERFSAQQFPDLHSELNLSSLELGDSALYFCASSVEAGGRNEQFFGPGTRLTVL.

This chain links TRBV14 with TRBJ2-1; D is possibly TRBD1 or TRBD2 (6 bases each). Germline-derived CDR1 and CDR2 are SGHDN and FVKESK. CDR3 length equals 15 residues. Trimming cost V 4 bases and J 8 bases, with 18 bases left between them. The CDR3: CASSPGAKGVHEQFF. CDR3 sequence (DNA): TGTGCCAGCAGCCCGGGGGCCAAAGGGGTCCATGAGCAGTTCTTC.

The sample holds many counts of this clonotype. The CDR3 protein is CASSLVTVSYEQYF. CDR3 coding DNA: TGTGCCAGCAGTCTCGTGACGGTCTCTTACGAGCAGTACTTC. The gene calls are TRBV28 and TRBJ2-7; D is unresolved. The CDR3 consists of 14 residues. Germline V gene lookup returns CDR1 MDHEN and CDR2 SYDVKM. V gave up 5 bases and J gave up 4 bases, with 15 bases separating them.